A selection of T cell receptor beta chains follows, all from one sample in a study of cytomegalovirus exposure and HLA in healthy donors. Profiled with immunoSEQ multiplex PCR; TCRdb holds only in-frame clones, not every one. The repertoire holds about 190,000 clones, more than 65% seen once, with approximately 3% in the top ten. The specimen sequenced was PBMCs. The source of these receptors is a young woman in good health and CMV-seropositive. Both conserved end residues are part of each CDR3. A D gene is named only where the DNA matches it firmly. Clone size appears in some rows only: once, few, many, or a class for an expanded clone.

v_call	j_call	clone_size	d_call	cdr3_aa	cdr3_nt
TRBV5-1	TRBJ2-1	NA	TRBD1	CASSSIGTGRVEQFF	TGCGCCAGCAGCAGTATAGGGACAGGGAGGGTAGAGCAGTTCTTC
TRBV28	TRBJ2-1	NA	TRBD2	CASTGTSGRDGEQFF	TGTGCCAGCACCGGGACTAGCGGGAGGGACGGTGAGCAGTTCTTC
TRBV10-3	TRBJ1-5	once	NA	CAISSDNSNQPQHF	TGTGCCATCAGCTCGGACAATAGCAATCAGCCCCAGCATTTT
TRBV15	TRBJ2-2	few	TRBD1	CATSTRTGMGTGELFF	TGTGCCACCAGCACCCGGACAGGGATGGGCACCGGGGAGCTGTTTTTT
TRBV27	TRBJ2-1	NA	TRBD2	CASKLAGGAGHEQFF	TGTGCCAGCAAACTAGCGGGAGGGGCCGGGCATGAGCAGTTCTTC
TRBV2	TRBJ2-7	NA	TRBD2	CATNPSGGEQYF	TGTGCCACCAACCCTTCGGGAGGCGAGCAGTACTTC
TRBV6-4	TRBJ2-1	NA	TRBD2	CASSQAGSNYNEQFF	TGTGCCAGCAGCCAAGCGGGGTCAAACTACAATGAGCAGTTCTTC
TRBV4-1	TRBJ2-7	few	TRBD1	CASSQDFGQGDYEQYF	TGCGCCAGCAGCCAAGACTTTGGACAGGGAGATTACGAGCAGTACTTC
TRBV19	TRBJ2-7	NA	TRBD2	CASSIMGGRTSYEQYF	TGTGCCAGTAGTATAATGGGCGGGAGGACCTCCTACGAGCAGTACTTC
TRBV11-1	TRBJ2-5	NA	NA	CASSLRTAPGDQYF	TGTGCCAGCAGCTTAAGGACAGCCCCCGGGGACCAGTACTTC
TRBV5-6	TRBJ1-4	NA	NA	CASSSPGSVGEKLFF	TGTGCCAGCAGCTCCCCAGGGTCAGTAGGTGAAAAACTGTTTTTT
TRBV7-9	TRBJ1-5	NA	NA	CASSFKGDQPQHF	TGTGCCAGCAGCTTCAAGGGGGATCAGCCCCAGCATTTT
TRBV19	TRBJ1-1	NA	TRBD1	CASSRQGAEAFF	TGTGCCAGTAGCCGACAGGGCGCTGAAGCTTTCTTT
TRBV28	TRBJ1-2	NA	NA	CASWTVSYGYTF	TGTGCCTCCTGGACAGTCTCTTATGGCTACACCTTC
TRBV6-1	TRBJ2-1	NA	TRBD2	CASSELAGSYNEQFF	TGTGCCAGCAGTGAACTAGCGGGCTCCTACAATGAGCAGTTCTTC
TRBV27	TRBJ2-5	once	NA	CASSFRGFPQETQYF	TGTGCCAGCAGTTTTCGGGGATTTCCCCAAGAGACCCAGTACTTC
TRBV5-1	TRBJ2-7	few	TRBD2	CASSSLPSGGSYEQYF	TGCGCCAGCAGCTCACTCCCTAGCGGAGGCTCCTACGAGCAGTACTTC
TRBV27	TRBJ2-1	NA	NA	CASSHNPPRVGGQEAYNEQFF	TGTGCCAGCAGTCACAATCCGCCCCGGGTTGGCGGGCAAGAGGCTTACAATGAGCAGTTCTTC
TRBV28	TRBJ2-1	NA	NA	CASSFIGLTTYNEQFF	TGTGCCAGCAGTTTTATTGGACTAACTACCTACAATGAGCAGTTCTTC
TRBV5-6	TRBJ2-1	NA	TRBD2	CASSLSGGSGYNEQFF	TGTGCCAGCAGCTTGTCAGGCGGGAGTGGATACAATGAGCAGTTCTTC
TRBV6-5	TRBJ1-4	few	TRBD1	CASSYETGTGSEKLFF	TGTGCCAGCAGTTACGAGACCGGGACAGGGAGTGAAAAACTGTTTTTT
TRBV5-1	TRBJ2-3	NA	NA	CASSLGPRDLRDTQYF	TGCGCCAGCAGCTTGGGCCCGCGGGATCTGCGGGATACGCAGTATTTT
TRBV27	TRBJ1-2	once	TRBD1	CASSLSWDRATNYGYTF	TGTGCCAGCAGTTTATCGTGGGACAGAGCAACTAACTATGGCTACACCTTC
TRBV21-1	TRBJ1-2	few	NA	CASGWGGRGYTF	TGTGCCAGCGGGTGGGGGGGCAGGGGCTACACCTTC
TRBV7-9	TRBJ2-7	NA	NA	CASSPDRFPYEQYF	TGTGCCAGCAGCCCAGACAGGTTTCCCTACGAGCAGTACTTC
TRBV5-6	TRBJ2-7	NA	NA	CASSLGELGHEQYF	TGTGCCAGCAGCTTGGGGGAGTTGGGCCACGAGCAGTACTTC
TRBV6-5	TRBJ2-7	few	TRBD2	CASSRLAGYEQYF	TGTGCCAGCAGTCGACTAGCCGGATACGAGCAGTACTTC